This passage covers 30 T cell receptor beta chains from one sample sequenced in a study of identical twins. From the 5' RACE reads, TCRdb called clonotypes with MiXCR, one entry per CDR3 protein. The data show more than 1.5 million distinct CDR3 sequences, with less than 40% seen just once and over 0.25% held by the top ten. Sequencing input: cord blood. The receptors shown here come from a newborn girl in good health.

V and J are TRBV4-1 and TRBJ1-2, with D unresolved. Trimming left V 0 bases short and J 0 bases short, with 11 bases between. CDR1 and CDR2 from the germline V gene are MGHRA and YSYEKL. CDR3 size: 16 residues. CDR3 DNA sequence: TGCGCCAGCAGCCAAGATCGCGCCATCGCTAACTATGGCTACACCTTC. Its translation: CASSQDRAIANYGYTF.

The V gene is TRBV5-1, the J gene TRBJ2-3; perhaps TRBD2 as D (5 bases). V lost 0 bases and J lost 3, with 14 bases in between. CDR3 length equals 16 residues. The germline V gene has CDR1 SGHRS and CDR2 YFSETQ. This CDR3 is CASSLVLEVGTDTQYF. CDR3 coding DNA: TGCGCCAGCAGCTTGGTACTAGAGGTGGGGACAGATACGCAGTATTTT.

The chain uses TRBV6-1 and TRBJ2-3; D may be TRBD1 or TRBD2 (5 bases each). This CDR3 has 15 residues. CDR1 is MNHNS, CDR2 SASEGT, per germline. Trimming pared 2 bases from V and 2 bases from J, leaving 11 bases between. The CDR3 sequence is CASSEMGVDTDTQYF. CDR3 sequence (DNA): TGTGCCAGCAGTGAAATGGGGGTTGACACAGATACGCAGTATTTT.

This clonotype came up many times. The CDR3, as DNA: TGTGCCATCAGTGACGGCGGCGAGCAGTACTTC. The encoded protein is CAISDGGEQYF. The V and J genes are TRBV10-3 and TRBJ2-7; D call uncertain. With 3 bases removed from V and 6 bases from J, the gap between germline ends came to 6 bases. The germline CDR1 and CDR2 sequences are ENHRY and SYGVKD. The CDR3 contains 11 residues.

V usage is TRBV4-1 and J usage is TRBJ2-3; D gene uncertain. The CDR3 totals 14 residues. The V end lost 2 bases, the J end lost 2 bases, and 8 bases lay between the germline ends. Germline V gives CDR1 MGHRA, CDR2 YSYEKL. The CDR3 DNA follows: TGCGCCAGCAGCCAAACCCTCTACACAGATACGCAGTATTTT. Encoded protein: CASSQTLYTDTQYF.

The table lists this clonotype with a count of one. The rearrangement links TRBV4-1 to TRBJ2-5; maybe TRBD2 (5 bases). The CDR3 consists of 15 residues. The V and J ends lost 0 bases and 11 bases respectively, with 19 bases between them. From germline, CDR1 is MGHRA and CDR2 YSYEKL. CDR3 DNA sequence: TGCGCCAGCAGCCAAGAAAACCCCCGAACAGCGGAGCAGTACTTC. Its translation is CASSQENPRTAEQYF.

V is TRBV20-1 and J is TRBJ1-4, with TRBD1 matching 7 bases. Germline CDR1 and CDR2: DFQATT and SNEGSKA (reference sequence). V was clipped by 3 bases and J by 0 bases; unmatched bases: 7. The CDR3 spans 16 residues. The CDR3 sequence is CSARGTAPATNEKLFF. The CDR3 nucleotides read TGCAGTGCTAGGGGGACAGCCCCTGCAACTAATGAAAAACTGTTTTTT.

This rearrangement joins TRBV5-6 to TRBJ1-5; no definite D call. Trimming removed 4 bases at V and 11 bases at J, with 10 bases between. Germline V gives CDR1 SGHDT, CDR2 YYEEEE. The CDR3 is 11 amino acids. The DNA of the CDR3 is TGTGCCAGCAGCCGGCGGTTTACCCAGCATTTT. This gives the protein CASSRRFTQHF.

The chain carries TRBV7-2 and TRBJ1-4, with D possibly matching TRBD1 (5 bases). The V gene lost 4 bases and the J gene lost 5 bases, with 14 bases spanning the gap. Germline CDR1 is SGHTA and CDR2 is FQGNSA. The CDR3 totals 15 residues. CDR3 DNA: TGTGCCAGCAGCTCCCCGGGACCGATCAATGAAAAACTGTTTTTT. The encoded protein is CASSSPGPINEKLFF.

In the case of this clonotype: Being one base from a much bigger clone, this may be a read error. This chain joins TRBV12-5 and TRBJ2-1; D unclear. TRBJ2-7 matches the DNA end more closely, so the J call is doubtful. Germline V gene data show CDR1 as LGHNT and CDR2 as FRNRAP. The CDR3 contains 17 residues. As DNA, the CDR3 is TGTGCTAGTGGTTTGGCACTAAACCCGAGCTCCTACAATGAGCAGTACTTC. Translating it yields CASGLALNPSSYNEQYF.

The chain employs TRBV4-1 and TRBJ2-1; 7 bases are a match to TRBD1. V lost 1 base, J lost 7 bases, and 16 bases stayed unmatched. CDR1 and CDR2 from the germline V gene are MGHRA and YSYEKL. The CDR3 contains 18 residues. Here the CDR3 DNA reads TGCGCCAGCAGCCAAGGCCTTAGACAGGGTCGGGGCGCAAATGAGCAGTTCTTC. Residues: CASSQGLRQGRGANEQFF.

This clonotype occurred a few times. V gene TRBV10-3 combines with J gene TRBJ2-4, with a weak D call TRBD1 (6 bases). Germline V lookup: CDR1 ENHRY, CDR2 SYGVKD. The CDR3 runs to 14 residues. V gave up 2 bases and J gave up 1 base, with 6 bases separating them. CDR3 sequence: CAISEDRAKNIQYF. DNA of the CDR3: TGTGCCATCAGTGAGGACAGGGCCAAAAACATTCAGTACTTC.

The chain links TRBV20-1 to TRBJ1-1; no definite D call. The CDR3 spans 12 residues. Looked up from germline, CDR1 is DFQATT and CDR2 is SNEGSKA (reference sequence). V shed 5 bases and J shed 0 bases, with 7 bases lying between them. CDR3: CSAEVMNTEAFF. DNA of the CDR3: TGCAGTGCTGAGGTCATGAACACTGAAGCTTTCTTT.

This chain links TRBV6-2 or TRBV6-3 with TRBJ2-7; no definite D call. From germline, CDR1 is MNHEY and CDR2 SVGEGT. V lost 0 bases, J lost 2 bases, and 8 bases lay in between. This CDR3 has 14 amino acids. The CDR3 DNA is TGTGCCAGCAGTTACTCGAACTGGCCCTACGAGCAGTACTTC. This gives the protein CASSYSNWPYEQYF.

As to this clonotype: A read error may account for a junction end that differs from germline. The chain carries TRBV2 and TRBJ2-1, with D possibly being TRBD1 (6 bases). Germline loops: CDR1 SNHLY, CDR2 FYNNEI. This CDR3 is built from 12 residues. DNA for the CDR3: TGTGCCGGCAGTGTAGGGGGCAATGAGCAGTTCTTC. It translates to CAGSVGGNEQFF.

This chain uses TRBV28 with TRBJ2-5; D might be TRBD1 (6 bases). The CDR3 is 11 amino acids. Per germline, CDR1 MDHEN and CDR2 SYDVKM. Trimming removed 4 bases from V and 13 bases from J, with 13 bases in between. This CDR3 is CASSSHRAWYF. The DNA for the CDR3 is TGTGCCAGCAGTTCCCACAGGGCTTGGTACTTC.

The chain links TRBV28 to TRBJ1-5; D is undetermined. The CDR3 totals 13 residues. Trimming left V 7 bases short and J 5 bases short, with 12 bases between. Per the germline V gene, CDR1 is MDHEN and CDR2 is SYDVKM. CDR3 loop: CASTWTGYQPQHF. CDR3 nucleotide sequence: TGTGCCAGCACCTGGACCGGGTATCAGCCCCAGCATTTT.

With regard to this clonotype: The junction shows a germline mismatch at one end, possibly a read error. The chain is built from TRBV12-3 or TRBV12-4 and TRBJ2-3, with 9 bases matching TRBD2. There are 17 residues in the CDR3. The CDR3 nucleotides read TGTGCCAGCAGTTTGATCGCGGGGGGGACTAGAACAGATGCGCAGTATTTT. The encoded protein is CASSLIAGGTRTDAQYF.

V gene TRBV7-2 combines with J gene TRBJ1-6; D possibly corresponds to TRBD1 (5 bases). Germline V lookup: CDR1 SGHTA, CDR2 FQGNSA. This CDR3 has 15 residues. V shed 1 base and J shed 5 bases, with 9 bases lying between them. The CDR3 here is CASSLGGGDNSPLHF. Written as DNA, the CDR3 is TGTGCCAGCAGCTTAGGGGGAGGGGATAATTCACCCCTCCACTTT.

In this sample, this clonotype turned up a few times. V is TRBV13 and J is TRBJ2-3; 16 bases align to TRBD2. This CDR3 contains 16 residues. The V gene's germline CDR1 is PRHDT and CDR2 FYEKMQ (reference sequence). The V and J ends lost 6 bases and 5 bases, in that order; junction bases with no gene match: 5. DNA for the CDR3: TGTGCCAGCAGGCCGGGACTAGCGGGAGGGAGAGATACGCAGTATTTT. Amino acid sequence: CASRPGLAGGRDTQYF.

This clonotype was counted at least ten times. The chain combines TRBV6-6 with TRBJ1-2; weak D call: TRBD1 (6 bases). CDR1 is MNHNY and CDR2 is SVGAGI in the germline V gene (reference sequence). With 6 bases removed from V and 7 bases from J, the gap between germline ends came to 15 bases. The CDR3 spans 13 residues. CDR3 protein: CASSSTGFGGYTF. The CDR3 nucleotides read TGTGCCAGCAGCTCGACAGGTTTCGGTGGCTACACCTTC.

The chain recombines TRBV4-1 with TRBJ1-4, with 9 bases fitting TRBD1. CDR3 size: 20 residues. The ends lost 1 base at V and 0 bases at J; junction bases unmatched: 12. CDR1 is MGHRA and CDR2 is YSYEKL in the germline V gene. CDR3 sequence (DNA): TGCGCCAGCAGCCAAGGGGGAGGTCACAGGGGGCGATCAACTAATGAAAAACTGTTTTTT. Translation: CASSQGGGHRGRSTNEKLFF.

The J gene is TRBJ2-3, the V gene TRBV9, with 9 nucleotides matching TRBD2. The CDR3 covers 17 residues. After removal of 0 bases from V and 3 bases from J, the junction contained 8 bases not matched to a gene. Germline loops: CDR1 SGDLS, CDR2 YYNGEE. Here the CDR3 reads CASSVDRGRARTDTQYF. The DNA of the CDR3 is TGTGCCAGCAGCGTAGATCGCGGGAGGGCCAGGACAGATACGCAGTATTTT. Looking up the rest from reference TRBV9 and TRBJ2-3 gives the full variable domain: DSGVTQTPKHLITATGQRVTLRCSPRSGDLSVYWYQQSLDQGLQFLIQYYNGEERAKGNILERFSAQQFPDLHSELNLSSLELGDSALYFCASSVDRGRARTDTQYFGPGTRLTVL.

This chain links TRBV5-4 with TRBJ2-2, with 8 positions matching TRBD1. In germline, CDR1 is SGHNT, CDR2 YYREEE (reference sequence). The CDR3 consists of 16 residues. J was trimmed by 0 bases and V by 3 bases; bases with no gene match: 4. The CDR3 nucleotides are TGTGCCAGCAGCTCTTGGACAGGGACGAACACCGGGGAGCTGTTTTTT. The encoded protein is CASSSWTGTNTGELFF. The full variable domain, completed using reference TRBV5-4 and TRBJ2-2, is ETGVTQSPTHLIKTRGQQVTLRCSSQSGHNTVSWYQQALGQGPQFIFQYYREEENGRGNFPPRFSGLQFPNYSSELNVNALELDDSALYLCASSSWTGTNTGELFFGEGSRLTVL.

The chain uses TRBV10-3 and TRBJ2-2; tentatively, D is TRBD1 (6 bases). V dropped 6 bases and J dropped 5 bases, with 19 bases sitting between them. In germline, CDR1 is ENHRY, CDR2 SYGVKD. The CDR3 covers 16 residues. The DNA of the CDR3 is TGTGCCATCAGCCCGTTGGGGGCCCAAAGAACCGGGGAGCTGTTTTTT. Amino acids: CAISPLGAQRTGELFF.

Many counts were recorded for this clonotype. The chain employs TRBV4-2 and TRBJ2-7; D uncertain. V was pared by 1 base and J by 0 bases, with 10 bases between. The CDR3 totals 15 residues. Germline V CDR1 and CDR2: LGHNA, YNFKEQ. The CDR3 region has the DNA TGTGCCAGCAGCCAAGGTTCCCCTCACTCCTACGAGCAGTACTTC. This gives the protein CASSQGSPHSYEQYF.

This rearrangement joins TRBV7-8 to TRBJ1-2, with 7 bases matching TRBD1. With 1 base clipped from V and 1 base from J, the junction kept 6 bases outside the gene matches. Germline lookup yields CDR1 SGHVS and CDR2 FQNEAQ. This CDR3 has 16 residues. CDR3 DNA sequence: TGTGCCAGCAGCTTAGTGGCCAGGGGGAGTAACTATGGCTACACCTTC. Translated: CASSLVARGSNYGYTF. Using reference TRBV7-8 and TRBJ1-2 for the parts outside the CDR3, the full variable domain is GAGVSQSPRYKVAKRGQDVALRCDPISGHVSLFWYQQALGQGPEFLTYFQNEAQLDKSGLPSDRFFAERPEGSVSTLKIQRTQQEDSAVYLCASSLVARGSNYGYTFGSGTRLTVV.

This sequence joins TRBV3-1 and TRBJ2-2, with D possibly TRBD1 on 5 matching bases. The germline gives CDR1 LGHDT, CDR2 YNNKEL (reference sequence). The CDR3 has 14 residues. V lost 1 base to trimming and J lost 6 bases, with 9 bases between them. Written as DNA, the CDR3 is TGTGCCAGCAGCCAAGGTCAGGGCTCCGGGGAGCTGTTTTTT. Its translation is CASSQGQGSGELFF.

The gene calls are TRBV20-1 and TRBJ2-1; TRBD2 aligns across 12 bases. The CDR3 contains 12 residues. Looked up from germline, CDR1 is DFQATT and CDR2 is SNEGSKA (reference sequence). CDR3 in amino acids: CSLAGGPFEQFF. The DNA of the CDR3 is TGCAGCCTAGCGGGGGGGCCCTTTGAGCAGTTCTTC.

This clonotype was seen a handful of times. The J gene is TRBJ2-3, the V gene TRBV20-1; D gene unclear. The CDR3 covers 14 residues. The germline gives CDR1 DFQATT, CDR2 SNEGSKA (reference sequence). The V gene lost 1 base and the J gene lost 0 bases, with 8 bases spanning the gap. The CDR3 DNA reads TGCAGTGCTAGAGGGGCGGAGAGCACAGATACGCAGTATTTT. Translation gives CSARGAESTDTQYF.